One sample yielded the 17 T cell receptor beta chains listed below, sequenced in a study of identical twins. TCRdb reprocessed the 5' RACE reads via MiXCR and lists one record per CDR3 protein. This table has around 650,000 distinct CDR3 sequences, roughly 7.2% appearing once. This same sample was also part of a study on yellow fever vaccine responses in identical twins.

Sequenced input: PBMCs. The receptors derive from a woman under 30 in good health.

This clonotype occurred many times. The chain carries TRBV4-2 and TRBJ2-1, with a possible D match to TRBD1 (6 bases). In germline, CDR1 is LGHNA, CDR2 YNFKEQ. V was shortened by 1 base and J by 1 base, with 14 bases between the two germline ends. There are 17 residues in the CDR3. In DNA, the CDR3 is TGTGCCAGCAGCCAAGGGAAAACAGGGAAGTCCTACAATGAGCAGTTCTTC. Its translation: CASSQGKTGKSYNEQFF.

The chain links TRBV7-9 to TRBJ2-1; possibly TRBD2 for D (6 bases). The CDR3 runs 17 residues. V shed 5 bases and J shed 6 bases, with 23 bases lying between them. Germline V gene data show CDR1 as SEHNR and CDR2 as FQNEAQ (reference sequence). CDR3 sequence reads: CASSLRGGGMMGNEQFF. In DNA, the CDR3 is TGTGCCAGCAGCCTTCGGGGCGGAGGGATGATGGGCAATGAGCAGTTCTTC.

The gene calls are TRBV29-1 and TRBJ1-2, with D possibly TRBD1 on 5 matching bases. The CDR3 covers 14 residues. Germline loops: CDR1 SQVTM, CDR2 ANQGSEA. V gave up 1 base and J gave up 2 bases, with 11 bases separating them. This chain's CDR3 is CSVEGQRNNYGYTF. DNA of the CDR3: TGCAGCGTTGAAGGACAGCGGAACAACTATGGCTACACCTTC.

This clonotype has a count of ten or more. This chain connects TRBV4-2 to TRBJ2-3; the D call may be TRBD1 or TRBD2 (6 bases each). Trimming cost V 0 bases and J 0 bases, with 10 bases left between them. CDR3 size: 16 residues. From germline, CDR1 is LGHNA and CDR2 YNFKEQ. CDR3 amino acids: CASSQEGGQSTDTQYF. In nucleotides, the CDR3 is TGTGCCAGCAGCCAAGAGGGGGGACAAAGCACAGATACGCAGTATTTT.

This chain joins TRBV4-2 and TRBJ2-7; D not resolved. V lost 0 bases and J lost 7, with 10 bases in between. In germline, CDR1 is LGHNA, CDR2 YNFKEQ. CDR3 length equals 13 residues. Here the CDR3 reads CASSQDKKLEQYF. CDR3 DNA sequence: TGTGCCAGCAGCCAAGATAAGAAGCTGGAGCAGTACTTC.

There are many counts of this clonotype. The CDR3 spells CASSYSIRGEHGYTF. The CDR3 DNA reads TGTGCCAGCAGTTACTCGATACGGGGCGAGCATGGCTACACCTTC. The rearrangement joins TRBV6-2 or TRBV6-3 to TRBJ1-2, with a tentative D call TRBD1 (5 bases). This CDR3 contains 15 residues. V was clipped by 0 bases and J by 6 bases, with 14 bases between them. CDR1 and CDR2 from the germline V gene are MNHEY and SVGEGT.

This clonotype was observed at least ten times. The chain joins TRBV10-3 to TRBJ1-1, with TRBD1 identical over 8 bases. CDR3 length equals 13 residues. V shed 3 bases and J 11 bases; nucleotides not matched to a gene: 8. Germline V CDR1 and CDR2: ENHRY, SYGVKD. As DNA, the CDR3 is TGTGCCATCAGTGACAGGGGGCGAGGGTTGGCTTTCTTT. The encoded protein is CAISDRGRGLAFF.

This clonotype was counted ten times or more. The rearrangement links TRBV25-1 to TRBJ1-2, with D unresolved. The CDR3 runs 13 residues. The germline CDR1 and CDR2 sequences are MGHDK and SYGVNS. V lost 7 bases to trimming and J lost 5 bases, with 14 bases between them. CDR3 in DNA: TGTGCCAGCAACGATCCCAAGACTTATGGCTACACCTTC. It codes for CASNDPKTYGYTF.

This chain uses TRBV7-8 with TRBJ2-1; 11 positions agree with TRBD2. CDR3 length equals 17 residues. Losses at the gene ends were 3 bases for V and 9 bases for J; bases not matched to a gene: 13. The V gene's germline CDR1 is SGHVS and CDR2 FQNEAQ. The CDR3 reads CASSFPTSGAGHPEQFF. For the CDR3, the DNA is TGTGCCAGCAGCTTCCCGACTAGCGGGGCCGGGCATCCTGAGCAGTTCTTC.

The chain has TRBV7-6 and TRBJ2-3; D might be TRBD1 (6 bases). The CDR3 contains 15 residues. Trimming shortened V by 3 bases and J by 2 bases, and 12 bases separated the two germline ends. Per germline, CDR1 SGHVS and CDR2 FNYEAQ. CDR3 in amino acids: CASSFLDRYTDTQYF. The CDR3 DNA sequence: TGTGCCAGCAGCTTTCTGGACAGATACACAGATACGCAGTATTTT. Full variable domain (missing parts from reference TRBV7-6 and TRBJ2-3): GAGVSQSPRYKVTKRGQDVALRCDPISGHVSLYWYRQALGQGPEFLTYFNYEAQQDKSGLPNDRFSAERPEGSISTLTIQRTEQRDSAMYRCASSFLDRYTDTQYFGPGTRLTVL.

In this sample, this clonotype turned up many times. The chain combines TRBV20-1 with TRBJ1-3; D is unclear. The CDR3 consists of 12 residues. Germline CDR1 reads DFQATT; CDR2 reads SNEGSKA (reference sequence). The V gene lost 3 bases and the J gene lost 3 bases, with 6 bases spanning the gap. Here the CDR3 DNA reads TGCAGTGCTAGGTCCGTTGGAAACACCATATATTTT. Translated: CSARSVGNTIYF.

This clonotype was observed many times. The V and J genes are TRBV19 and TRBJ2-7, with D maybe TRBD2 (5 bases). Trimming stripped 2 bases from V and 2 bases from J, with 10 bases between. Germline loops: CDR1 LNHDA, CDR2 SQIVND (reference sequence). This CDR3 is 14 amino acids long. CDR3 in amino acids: CASSIKGAAYEQYF. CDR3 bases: TGTGCCAGTAGTATAAAGGGAGCCGCCTACGAGCAGTACTTC. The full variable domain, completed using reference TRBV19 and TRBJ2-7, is DGGITQSPKYLFRKEGQNVTLSCEQNLNHDAMYWYRQDPGQGLRLIYYSQIVNDFQKGDIAEGYSVSREKKESFPLTVTSAQKNPTAFYLCASSIKGAAYEQYFGPGTRLTVT.

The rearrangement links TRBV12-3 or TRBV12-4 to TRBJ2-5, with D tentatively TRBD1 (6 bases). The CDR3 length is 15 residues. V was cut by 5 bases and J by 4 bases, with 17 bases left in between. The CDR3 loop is CASSQDSIRGETQYF. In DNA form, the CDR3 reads TGTGCCAGCAGTCAGGACTCGATCAGGGGAGAGACCCAGTACTTC.

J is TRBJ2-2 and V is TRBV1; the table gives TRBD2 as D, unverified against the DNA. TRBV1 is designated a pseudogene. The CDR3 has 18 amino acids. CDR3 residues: CTSSPKMGLAGNTGELFF. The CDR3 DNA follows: TGTACCAGCAGCCCCAAGATGGGGCTAGCGGGGAACACCGGGGAGCTGTTTTTT.

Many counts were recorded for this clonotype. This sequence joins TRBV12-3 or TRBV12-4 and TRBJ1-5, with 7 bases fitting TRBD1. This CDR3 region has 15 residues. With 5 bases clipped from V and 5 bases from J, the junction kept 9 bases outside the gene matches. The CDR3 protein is CASSPRQGTDQPQHF. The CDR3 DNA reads TGTGCCAGCAGTCCCCGACAGGGAACAGATCAGCCCCAGCATTTT.

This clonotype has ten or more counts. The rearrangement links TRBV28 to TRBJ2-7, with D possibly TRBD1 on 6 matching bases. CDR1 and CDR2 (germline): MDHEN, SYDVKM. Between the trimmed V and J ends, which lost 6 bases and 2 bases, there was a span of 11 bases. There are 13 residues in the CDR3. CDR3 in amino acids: CASRQGSTYEQYF. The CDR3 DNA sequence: TGTGCCAGCAGACAGGGTTCGACCTACGAGCAGTACTTC.

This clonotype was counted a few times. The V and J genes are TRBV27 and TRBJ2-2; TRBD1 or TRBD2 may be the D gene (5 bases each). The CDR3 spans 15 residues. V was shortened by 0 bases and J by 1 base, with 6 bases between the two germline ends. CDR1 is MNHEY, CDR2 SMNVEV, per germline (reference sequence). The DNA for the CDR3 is TGTGCCAGCAGTTTATCGAGGGGGAACACCGGGGAGCTGTTTTTT. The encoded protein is CASSLSRGNTGELFF.